One and the same sample provided the 24 T cell receptor beta chains below, sequenced in a study of blood T cell repertoires in COVID-19. Using immunoSEQ multiplex PCR, the repertoire was profiled, and TCRdb retains in-frame clones only, with some absent. Of tens of thousands of clones detected, 82% appear once; the ten largest clones hold around 32%. The sample comprised peripheral blood. These receptor sequences come from a human donor in a cohort sampled during active COVID-19.

The chain has TRBV19 and TRBJ2-5; 8 bases line up with TRBD2. Germline CDR1 and CDR2: LNHDA and SQIVND (reference sequence). J gave up 1 base and V 5 bases, and 18 bases lay outside the gene matches. The CDR3 has 19 amino acids. This chain's CDR3 is CASSLRGIWAGGSQETQYF. In DNA form, the CDR3 reads TGTGCCAGTAGTCTCCGGGGGATATGGGCGGGAGGCTCCCAAGAGACCCAGTACTTC.

The CDR3 spells CASSQDLLAGDYEQYF. The CDR3 DNA is TGCGCCAGCAGCCAAGATCTCCTAGCGGGAGATTACGAGCAGTACTTC. This chain links TRBV4-3 with TRBJ2-7; 10 bases are a match to TRBD2. With V trimmed by 0 bases and J by 4 bases, 6 bases remained unmatched. The CDR3 spans 16 residues. The germline gives CDR1 LGHNA, CDR2 YSLEER.

The chain combines TRBV29-1 with TRBJ1-3, with 9 bases matching TRBD1. This CDR3 spans 14 amino acids. Germline CDR1 is SQVTM and CDR2 is ANQGSEA. After removal of 6 bases from V and 3 bases from J, the junction contained 6 bases not matched to a gene. CDR3: CSVSTGGYGNTIYF. The CDR3 region has the DNA TGCAGCGTGTCGACAGGGGGTTATGGAAACACCATATATTTT.

The CDR3 coding sequence is TGTGCCATCAGTGACTCCAACGACAGGGCGGGAAAGACCCAGTACTTC. This sequence encodes CAISDSNDRAGKTQYF. The chain uses TRBV10-3 and TRBJ2-5; D may be TRBD1 (7 bases). From germline, CDR1 is ENHRY and CDR2 SYGVKD. Trimming shortened V by 3 bases and J by 6 bases, and 20 bases separated the two germline ends. The CDR3 runs 16 residues.

This clone came up a few times. This chain links TRBV7-3 with TRBJ2-1; D uncertain. Germline-derived CDR1 and CDR2 are SGHTA and FQGTGA. The ends were cut back, 1 base at V and 0 bases at J, with 10 bases in the middle. The CDR3 is 16 residues long. The CDR3: CASSLKIVSSYNEQFF. The CDR3 DNA reads TGTGCCAGCAGCTTAAAGATAGTTAGCTCCTACAATGAGCAGTTCTTC.

V usage is TRBV5-6 and J usage is TRBJ2-7; a possible D gene is TRBD2 (6 bases). This CDR3 contains 15 residues. Per the germline V gene, CDR1 is SGHDT and CDR2 is YYEEEE. Between the trimmed V and J ends, which lost 0 bases and 3 bases, there was a span of 13 bases. The CDR3: CASSLGASAYYEQYF. Here the CDR3 DNA reads TGTGCCAGCAGCTTGGGGGCTAGCGCCTACTACGAGCAGTACTTC.

This rearrangement joins TRBV3-1 (or the pseudogene TRBV3-2) to TRBJ2-1; 10 bases fit TRBD2. Unmatched junction bases numbered 11, after V lost 3 bases and J lost 6 bases. The CDR3 length is 17 residues. Germline loops: CDR1 LGHDT, CDR2 YNNKEL (reference sequence). CDR3 in amino acids: CASSQSRLAGVPNEQFF. In nucleotides, the CDR3 is TGTGCCAGCAGCCAGTCGAGGCTAGCGGGAGTTCCCAATGAGCAGTTCTTC.

This chain links TRBV6-5 with TRBJ2-3, with 8 bases aligning to TRBD2. Germline CDR1 and CDR2: MNHEY and SVGAGI. The CDR3 length is 13 residues. Trimming at V came to 7 bases and at J to 4 bases, leaving 4 bases not matched to a gene. The CDR3 sequence is CASTGLVADTQYF. CDR3 nucleotides: TGTGCCAGCACGGGACTAGTGGCAGATACGCAGTATTTT.

This chain links TRBV6-5 with TRBJ1-5, with 8 bases that match TRBD1. CDR3 length: 15 residues. Germline V gene sequence: CDR1 MNHEY, CDR2 SVGAGI. The V and J ends lost 2 bases and 7 bases, in that order; junction bases with no gene match: 7. The CDR3 here is CASSYGTGPGQPQHF. DNA for the CDR3: TGTGCCAGCAGTTACGGGACAGGACCAGGGCAGCCCCAGCATTTT.

The chain employs TRBV6-5 and TRBJ2-3; 10 bases match TRBD1. The J segment lost 4 bases and the V segment lost 7 bases, leaving 5 bases of the junction unmatched. The CDR3 has 14 amino acids. The germline gives CDR1 MNHEY, CDR2 SVGAGI. The CDR3 nucleotides read TGTGCCAGCACCCGGGACAGGGGAGCAGATACGCAGTATTTT. Translation: CASTRDRGADTQYF.

J is TRBJ2-5 and V is TRBV11-2; tentative D call: TRBD1 (5 bases). V gave up 8 bases and J gave up 4 bases, with 14 bases separating them. Germline V CDR1 and CDR2: SGHAT, FQNNGV. This CDR3 is 13 amino acids long. The CDR3 coding sequence is TGTGCCAGCGCATACACGCAGGGAGAGACCCAGTACTTC. Amino acids: CASAYTQGETQYF.

The J gene is TRBJ2-3, the V gene TRBV9; D is perhaps TRBD1 (5 bases). CDR1 and CDR2 (germline): SGDLS, YYNGEE. CDR3 length: 16 amino acids. Trimming shortened V by 1 base and J by 2 bases, and 14 bases separated the two germline ends. CDR3 residues: CASSVRGSSDTDTQYF. CDR3 DNA sequence: TGTGCCAGCAGCGTAAGGGGTAGCAGCGACACAGATACGCAGTATTTT.

V and J are TRBV9 and TRBJ2-6; tentatively, D is TRBD1 (6 bases). CDR1 SGDLS and CDR2 YYNGEE come from the germline V gene. Trimming removed 2 bases from V and 1 base from J, with 7 bases in between. The CDR3 sequence is 15 residues long. CDR3 residues: CASSVGASGANVLTF. CDR3 nucleotide sequence: TGTGCCAGCAGCGTGGGGGCTTCTGGGGCCAACGTCCTGACTTTC. Variable domain in full (rest from reference TRBV9 and TRBJ2-6): DSGVTQTPKHLITATGQRVTLRCSPRSGDLSVYWYQQSLDQGLQFLIQYYNGEERAKGNILERFSAQQFPDLHSELNLSSLELGDSALYFCASSVGASGANVLTFGAGSRLTVL.

The chain recombines TRBV25-1 with TRBJ2-3; tentative D call: TRBD1 (6 bases). Germline V CDR1 and CDR2: MGHDK, SYGVNS. The CDR3 sequence is 15 residues long. V lost 1 base and J 7 bases, leaving 15 bases between the germline ends. The CDR3 region has the DNA TGTGCCAGCAGTGAATCGTATACAGGGCGAAATACGCAGTATTTT. Residues: CASSESYTGRNTQYF.

Only a few counts were recorded for this clone. The genes are TRBV7-3 and TRBJ2-3; TRBD2 matches at 11 bases. Germline CDR1 SGHTA, CDR2 FQGTGA. This CDR3 spans 16 amino acids. Trimming removed 4 bases from V and 2 bases from J; junction bases left unmatched: 5. The CDR3 loop reads CASSSGTSGVTDTQYF. The CDR3 DNA reads TGTGCCAGCAGCTCTGGGACTAGCGGTGTCACAGATACGCAGTATTTT.

This clone was counted a few times. The genes are TRBV7-6 and TRBJ1-5; D may be TRBD1 (5 bases). CDR3 size: 14 residues. Germline V gene sequence: CDR1 SGHVS, CDR2 FNYEAQ. V gave up 5 bases and J gave up 5 bases, with 13 bases separating them. In DNA form, the CDR3 reads TGTGCCAGCAGCCCTAGTCGGGGGTATCAGCCCCAGCATTTT. Its protein is CASSPSRGYQPQHF. The whole variable domain, filled in from reference TRBV7-6 and TRBJ1-5, reads GAGVSQSPRYKVTKRGQDVALRCDPISGHVSLYWYRQALGQGPEFLTYFNYEAQQDKSGLPNDRFSAERPEGSISTLTIQRTEQRDSAMYRCASSPSRGYQPQHFGDGTRLSIL.

V is TRBV7-6 and J is TRBJ2-1; 12 positions agree with TRBD2. There are 17 residues in the CDR3. Trimming at V came to 2 bases and at J to 10 bases, leaving 12 bases not matched to a gene. CDR1 and CDR2 (germline): SGHVS, FNYEAQ. CDR3 bases: TGTGCCAGCAGCTTACTGTGGACTAGCGGGAACGGTGAGGAGCAGTTCTTC. Amino acid sequence: CASSLLWTSGNGEEQFF.

V usage is TRBV18 and J usage is TRBJ1-4, with 8 positions matching TRBD1. The germline V gene encodes CDR1 KGHSH and CDR2 LQKENI. The CDR3 contains 17 residues. Trimming took 6 bases from V and 7 from J; bases not matched to a gene: 16. The CDR3 loop reads CASSPNPDRGIGEKLFF. CDR3 bases: TGTGCCAGCTCTCCCAACCCCGACAGGGGTATCGGTGAAAAACTGTTTTTT.

The chain links TRBV2 to TRBJ1-2; D is possibly TRBD1 (6 bases). CDR1 and CDR2 (germline): SNHLY, FYNNEI. The V gene lost 6 bases and the J gene lost 4 bases, with 18 bases spanning the gap. The CDR3 runs 15 residues. The CDR3 spells CASREGDISSYGYTF. The CDR3 nucleotides are TGTGCCAGCAGAGAGGGGGACATCTCCTCCTATGGCTACACCTTC.

A single count supports this clone. The rearrangement links TRBV5-1 to TRBJ2-3, with TRBD1 as a possible D gene (7 bases). V was clipped by 4 bases and J by 2 bases, with 20 bases between them. Germline CDR1 SGHRS, CDR2 YFSETQ. CDR3 length: 17 residues. As DNA, the CDR3 is TGCGCCAGCAGCCTGCCGGTTGCGGGACAGAACACAGATACGCAGTATTTT. Translation: CASSLPVAGQNTDTQYF. The whole variable domain, remainder taken from reference TRBV5-1 and TRBJ2-3, is KAGVTQTPRYLIKTRGQQVTLSCSPISGHRSVSWYQQTPGQGLQFLFEYFSETQRNKGNFPGRFSGRQFSNSRSEMNVSTLELGDSALYLCASSLPVAGQNTDTQYFGPGTRLTVL.

V gene TRBV29-1 combines with J gene TRBJ2-1; TRBD2 matches 16 bases. The CDR3 covers 15 residues. The trim removed 4 bases at V and 7 bases at J, leaving 4 bases unmatched. Germline CDR1 is SQVTM and CDR2 is ANQGSEA. As DNA, the CDR3 is TGCAGCGTTGGGGGGACTAGCGGGAGGGTTAATGAGCAGTTCTTC. This translates into CSVGGTSGRVNEQFF.

The rearrangement links TRBV30 to TRBJ1-5; the D gene is possibly TRBD1 (5 bases). This CDR3 comprises 15 residues. Germline CDR1 is GTSNPN and CDR2 is SVGIG (reference sequence). Trimming took 1 base from V and 7 from J, leaving 17 bases between them. This CDR3 is CAWSASIGSGQPQHF. The CDR3 coding sequence is TGTGCCTGGAGTGCCTCTATTGGGTCAGGGCAGCCCCAGCATTTT.

This clone was seen just once. This chain uses TRBV9 with TRBJ2-3, with 7 bases identical to TRBD2. V was clipped by 4 bases and J by 5 bases; unmatched bases: 10. Germline V lookup: CDR1 SGDLS, CDR2 YYNGEE. The CDR3 has 15 amino acids. The CDR3 DNA sequence: TGTGCCAGCAGCTCCCTTTCGGGGGGAGGAGATACGCAGTATTTT. This gives the protein CASSSLSGGGDTQYF. Full variable domain (outside the CDR3, taken from reference TRBV9 and TRBJ2-3): DSGVTQTPKHLITATGQRVTLRCSPRSGDLSVYWYQQSLDQGLQFLIQYYNGEERAKGNILERFSAQQFPDLHSELNLSSLELGDSALYFCASSSLSGGGDTQYFGPGTRLTVL.

This clone came up once. The chain is built from TRBV28 and TRBJ2-7; D is perhaps TRBD2 (6 bases). V was pared by 5 bases and J by 4 bases, with 15 bases between. This CDR3 spans 14 amino acids. The germline gives CDR1 MDHEN, CDR2 SYDVKM. CDR3 region: CASSPRGELYEQYF. The CDR3 DNA reads TGTGCCAGCAGTCCCCGCGGGGAGCTATACGAGCAGTACTTC. The whole variable domain, remainder taken from reference TRBV28 and TRBJ2-7, is DVKVTQSSRYLVKRTGEKVFLECVQDMDHENMFWYRQDPGLGLRLIYFSYDVKMKEKGDIPEGYSVSREKKERFSLILESASTNQTSMYLCASSPRGELYEQYFGPGTRLTVT.